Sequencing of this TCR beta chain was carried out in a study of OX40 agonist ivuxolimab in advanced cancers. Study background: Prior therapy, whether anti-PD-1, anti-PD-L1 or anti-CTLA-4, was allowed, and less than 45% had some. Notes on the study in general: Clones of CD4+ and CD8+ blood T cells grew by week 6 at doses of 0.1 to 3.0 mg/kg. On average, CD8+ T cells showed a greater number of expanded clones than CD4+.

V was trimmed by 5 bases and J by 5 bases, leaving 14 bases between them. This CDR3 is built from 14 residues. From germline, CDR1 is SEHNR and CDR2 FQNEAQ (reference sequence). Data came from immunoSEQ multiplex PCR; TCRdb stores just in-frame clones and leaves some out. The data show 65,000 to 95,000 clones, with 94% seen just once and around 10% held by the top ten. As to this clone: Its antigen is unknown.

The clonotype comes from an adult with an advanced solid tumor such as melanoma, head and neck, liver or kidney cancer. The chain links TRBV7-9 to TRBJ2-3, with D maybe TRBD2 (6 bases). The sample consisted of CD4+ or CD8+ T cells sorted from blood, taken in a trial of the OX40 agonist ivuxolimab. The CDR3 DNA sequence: TGTGCCAGCAGCGCGGGGCCTGGGAGAGATACGCAGTATTTT. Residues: CASSAGPGRDTQYF. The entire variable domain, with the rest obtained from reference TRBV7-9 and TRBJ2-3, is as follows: DTGVSQNPRHKITKRGQNVTFRCDPISEHNRLYWYRQTLGQGPEFLTYFQNEAQLEKSRLLSDRFSAERPKGSFSTLEIQRTEQGDSAMYLCASSAGPGRDTQYFGPGTRLTVL.